This T cell receptor beta chain was documented in a study of T cells after yellow fever vaccination. Study results and caveats: At around 96% for CD4 and about 87% for CD8, most primary-vaccination clones showed up again after the booster. Peaking on day 5 versus 15, the secondary response was faster but weaker. High-abundance clonotypes from the bulk population could contaminate FACS-sorted repertoires.

A universal primer site and UMIs were added as TCR cDNA was made by 5'RACE template switching. TCRdb re-derived calls from the 5' RACE reads in MiXCR, one entry per CDR3 protein. Of 400,000 or so distinct CDR3 sequences listed, roughly 6.2% are singletons. Remarks on this clonotype: Antigen: not known.

Deletions cut 0 bases from V and 5 bases from J, with 7 bases between. CDR1 and CDR2 (germline): SGHRS, YFSETQ. The CDR3 contains 13 residues. The receptor was isolated from a man between 25 and 39 years old who received the YFV17D yellow fever vaccine. Sequencing used PBMCs, obtained 5 days after the yellow fever booster vaccination. V and J are TRBV5-1 and TRBJ2-3; D is undetermined. The CDR3 DNA sequence: TGCGCCAGCAGCTTGGCCGAAAAAGATACGCAGTATTTT. Its protein is CASSLAEKDTQYF. Using reference TRBV5-1 and TRBJ2-3 for the parts outside the CDR3, the full variable domain is KAGVTQTPRYLIKTRGQQVTLSCSPISGHRSVSWYQQTPGQGLQFLFEYFSETQRNKGNFPGRFSGRQFSNSRSEMNVSTLELGDSALYLCASSLAEKDTQYFGPGTRLTVL.